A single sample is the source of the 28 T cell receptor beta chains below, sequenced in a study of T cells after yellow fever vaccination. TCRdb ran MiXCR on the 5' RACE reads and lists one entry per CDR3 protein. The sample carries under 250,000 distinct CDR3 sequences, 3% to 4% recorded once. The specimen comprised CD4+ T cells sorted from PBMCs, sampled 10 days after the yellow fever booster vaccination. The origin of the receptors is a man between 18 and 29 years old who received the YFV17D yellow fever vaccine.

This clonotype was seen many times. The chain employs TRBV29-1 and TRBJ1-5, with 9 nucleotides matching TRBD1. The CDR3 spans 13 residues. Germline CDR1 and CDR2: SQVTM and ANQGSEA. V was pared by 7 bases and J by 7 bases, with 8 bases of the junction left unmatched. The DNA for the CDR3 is TGCAGCGCCGCGGGACAGGGTGGCCAGCCCCAGCATTTT. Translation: CSAAGQGGQPQHF.

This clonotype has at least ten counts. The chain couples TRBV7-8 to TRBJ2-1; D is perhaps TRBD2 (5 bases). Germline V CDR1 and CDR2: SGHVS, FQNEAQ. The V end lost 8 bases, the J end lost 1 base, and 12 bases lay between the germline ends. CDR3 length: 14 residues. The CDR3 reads CASLGEGSYNEQFF. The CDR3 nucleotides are TGTGCCAGCTTGGGCGAGGGATCCTACAATGAGCAGTTCTTC.

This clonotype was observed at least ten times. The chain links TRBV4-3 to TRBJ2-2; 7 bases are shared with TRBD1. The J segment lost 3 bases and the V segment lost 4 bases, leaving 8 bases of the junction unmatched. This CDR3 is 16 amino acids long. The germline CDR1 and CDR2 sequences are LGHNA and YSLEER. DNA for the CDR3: TGCGCCAGCAGCCTTCAACCACAGGGGTACACCGGGGAGCTGTTTTTT. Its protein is CASSLQPQGYTGELFF.

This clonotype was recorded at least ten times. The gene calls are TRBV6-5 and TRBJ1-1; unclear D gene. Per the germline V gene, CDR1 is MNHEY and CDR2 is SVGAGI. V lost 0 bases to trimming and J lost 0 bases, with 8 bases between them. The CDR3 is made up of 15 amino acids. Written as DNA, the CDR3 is TGTGCCAGCAGTTACTCCCAGAACTTGAACACTGAAGCTTTCTTT. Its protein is CASSYSQNLNTEAFF.

Written as DNA, the CDR3 is TGTGCCAGCTCACCCCTGGCCGATAGCGGGGGCACAGATACGCAGTATTTT. Translated, it gives CASSPLADSGGTDTQYF. The chain links TRBV18 to TRBJ2-3; TRBD2 aligns across 8 bases. With V trimmed by 3 bases and J by 1 base, 9 bases remained unmatched. The CDR3 consists of 17 residues. Per the germline V gene, CDR1 is KGHSH and CDR2 is LQKENI.

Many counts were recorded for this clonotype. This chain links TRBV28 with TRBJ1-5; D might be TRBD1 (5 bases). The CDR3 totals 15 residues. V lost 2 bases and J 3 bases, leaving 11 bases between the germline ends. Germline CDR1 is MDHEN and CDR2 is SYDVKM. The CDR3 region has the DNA TGTGCCAGCAGTTTAGTGACAGCTATCAATCAGCCCCAGCATTTT. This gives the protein CASSLVTAINQPQHF. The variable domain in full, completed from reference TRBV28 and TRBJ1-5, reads DVKVTQSSRYLVKRTGEKVFLECVQDMDHENMFWYRQDPGLGLRLIYFSYDVKMKEKGDIPEGYSVSREKKERFSLILESASTNQTSMYLCASSLVTAINQPQHFGDGTRLSIL.

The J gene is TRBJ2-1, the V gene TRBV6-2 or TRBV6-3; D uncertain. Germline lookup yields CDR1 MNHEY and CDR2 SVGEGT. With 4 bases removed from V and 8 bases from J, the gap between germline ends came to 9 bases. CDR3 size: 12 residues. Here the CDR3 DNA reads TGTGCCAGCAGTTTACGGTCGTATGAGCAGTTCTTC. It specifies CASSLRSYEQFF.

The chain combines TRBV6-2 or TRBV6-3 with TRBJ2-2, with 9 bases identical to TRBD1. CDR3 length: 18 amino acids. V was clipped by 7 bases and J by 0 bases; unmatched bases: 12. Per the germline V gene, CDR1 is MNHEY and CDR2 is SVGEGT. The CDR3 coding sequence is TGTGCCAGCACCCCACCGAATAGACAGGGGGCGAACACCGGGGAGCTGTTTTTT. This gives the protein CASTPPNRQGANTGELFF.

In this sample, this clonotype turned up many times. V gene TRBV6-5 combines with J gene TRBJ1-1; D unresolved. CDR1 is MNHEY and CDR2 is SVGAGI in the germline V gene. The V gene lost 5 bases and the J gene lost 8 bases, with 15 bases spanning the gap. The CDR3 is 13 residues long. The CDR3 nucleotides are TGTGCCAGCAGTCGGGGAGGGTTCCAAGAAGCTTTCTTT. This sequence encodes CASSRGGFQEAFF.

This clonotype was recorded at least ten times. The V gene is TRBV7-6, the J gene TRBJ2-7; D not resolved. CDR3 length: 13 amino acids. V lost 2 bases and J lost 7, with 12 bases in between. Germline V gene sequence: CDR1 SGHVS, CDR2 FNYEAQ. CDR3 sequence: CASSLTPREEQYF. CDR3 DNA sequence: TGTGCCAGCAGCTTAACACCCCGAGAGGAGCAGTACTTC. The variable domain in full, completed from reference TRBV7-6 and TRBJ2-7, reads GAGVSQSPRYKVTKRGQDVALRCDPISGHVSLYWYRQALGQGPEFLTYFNYEAQQDKSGLPNDRFSAERPEGSISTLTIQRTEQRDSAMYRCASSLTPREEQYFGPGTRLTVT.

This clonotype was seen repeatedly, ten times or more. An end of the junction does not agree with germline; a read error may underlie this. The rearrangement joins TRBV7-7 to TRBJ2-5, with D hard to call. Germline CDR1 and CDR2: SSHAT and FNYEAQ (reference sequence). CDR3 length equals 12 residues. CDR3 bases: TGTGCTAGCAGCCCAACCTCCTCACCCCAGTACTTC. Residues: CASSPTSSPQYF.

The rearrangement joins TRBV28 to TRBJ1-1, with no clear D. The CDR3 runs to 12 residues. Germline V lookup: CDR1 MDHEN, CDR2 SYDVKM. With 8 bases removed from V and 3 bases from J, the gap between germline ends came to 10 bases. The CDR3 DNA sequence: TGTGCCAGCGGGGAAAGGGACACTGAAGCTTTCTTT. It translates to CASGERDTEAFF.

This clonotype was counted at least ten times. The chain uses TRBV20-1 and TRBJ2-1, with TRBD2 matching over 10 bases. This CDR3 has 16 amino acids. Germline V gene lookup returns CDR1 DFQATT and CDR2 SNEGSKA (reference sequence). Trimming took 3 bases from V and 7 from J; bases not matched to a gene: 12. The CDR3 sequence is CSARPLLAGVTNEQFF. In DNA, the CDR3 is TGCAGTGCTAGGCCCCTCCTAGCGGGGGTGACAAATGAGCAGTTCTTC.

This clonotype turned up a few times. The CDR3 DNA sequence: TGTGCCAGCAGCGTAGACGGGTCGGATTGGGGTCAGCCCCAGCATTTT. Encoded protein: CASSVDGSDWGQPQHF. The chain joins TRBV9 to TRBJ1-5, with unresolved D. Trimming left V 0 bases short and J 6 bases short, with 16 bases between. The CDR3 contains 16 residues. The germline gives CDR1 SGDLS, CDR2 YYNGEE.

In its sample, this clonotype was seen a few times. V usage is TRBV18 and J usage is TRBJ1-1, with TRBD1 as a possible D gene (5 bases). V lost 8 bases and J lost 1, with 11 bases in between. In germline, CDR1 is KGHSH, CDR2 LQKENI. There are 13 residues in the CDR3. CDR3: CASNFGTNTEAFF. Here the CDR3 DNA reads TGTGCCAGCAACTTCGGGACGAACACTGAAGCTTTCTTT. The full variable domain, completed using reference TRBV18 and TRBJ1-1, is NAGVMQNPRHLVRRRGQEARLRCSPMKGHSHVYWYRQLPEEGLKFMVYLQKENIIDESGMPKERFSAEFPKEGPSILRIQQVVRGDSAAYFCASNFGTNTEAFFGQGTRLTVV.

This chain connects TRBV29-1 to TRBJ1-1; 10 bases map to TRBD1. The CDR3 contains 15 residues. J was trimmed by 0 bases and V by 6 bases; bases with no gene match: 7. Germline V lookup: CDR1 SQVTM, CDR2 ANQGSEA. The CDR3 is CSVGQGPSMNTEAFF. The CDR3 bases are TGCAGCGTGGGACAGGGGCCTAGCATGAACACTGAAGCTTTCTTT.

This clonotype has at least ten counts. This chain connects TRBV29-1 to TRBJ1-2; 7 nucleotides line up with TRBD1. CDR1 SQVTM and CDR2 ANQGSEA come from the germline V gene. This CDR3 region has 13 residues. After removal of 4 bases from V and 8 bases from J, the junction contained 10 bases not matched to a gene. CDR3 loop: CSVGQGQLNGYTF. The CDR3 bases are TGCAGCGTTGGTCAGGGACAGCTTAACGGCTACACCTTC.

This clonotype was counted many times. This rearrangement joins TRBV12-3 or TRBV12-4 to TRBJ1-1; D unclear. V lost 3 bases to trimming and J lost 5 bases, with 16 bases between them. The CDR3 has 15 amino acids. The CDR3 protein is CASSLIEVLGTEAFF. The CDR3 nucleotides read TGTGCCAGCAGTTTGATCGAGGTACTTGGGACTGAAGCTTTCTTT.

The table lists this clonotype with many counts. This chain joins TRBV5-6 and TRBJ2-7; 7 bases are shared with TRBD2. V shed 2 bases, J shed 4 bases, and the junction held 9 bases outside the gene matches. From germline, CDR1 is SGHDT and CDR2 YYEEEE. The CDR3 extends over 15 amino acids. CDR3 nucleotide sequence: TGTGCCAGCAGCTTTCTCACCCGGGGGGAGTACGAGCAGTACTTC. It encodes CASSFLTRGEYEQYF.

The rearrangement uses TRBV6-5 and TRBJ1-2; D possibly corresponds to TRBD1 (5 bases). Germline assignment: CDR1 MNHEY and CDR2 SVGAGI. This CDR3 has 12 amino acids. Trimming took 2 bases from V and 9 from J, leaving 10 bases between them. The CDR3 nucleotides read TGTGCCAGCAGTTACGGGGGAGGTAGCTACACCTTC. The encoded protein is CASSYGGGSYTF.

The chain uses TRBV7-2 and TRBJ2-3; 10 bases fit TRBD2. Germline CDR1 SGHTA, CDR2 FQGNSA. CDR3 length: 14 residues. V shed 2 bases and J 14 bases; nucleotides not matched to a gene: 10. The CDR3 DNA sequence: TGTGCCAGCAGCTTATTGCTAGCGGGGGCCGATTTGTATTTT. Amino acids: CASSLLLAGADLYF.

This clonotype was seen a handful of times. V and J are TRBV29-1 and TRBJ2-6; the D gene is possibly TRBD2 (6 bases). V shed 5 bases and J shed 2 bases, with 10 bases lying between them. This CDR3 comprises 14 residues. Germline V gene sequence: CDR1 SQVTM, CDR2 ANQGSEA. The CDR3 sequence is CSVRTGAGANVLTF. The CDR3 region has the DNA TGCAGCGTTCGGACGGGGGCTGGGGCCAACGTCCTGACTTTC.

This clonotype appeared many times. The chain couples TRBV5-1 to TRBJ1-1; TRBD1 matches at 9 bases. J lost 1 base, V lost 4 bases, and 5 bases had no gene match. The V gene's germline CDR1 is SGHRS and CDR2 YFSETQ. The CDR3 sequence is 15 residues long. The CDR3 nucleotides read TGCGCCAGCAGCCCGGAGGGACAGGGGAACACTGAAGCTTTCTTT. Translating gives CASSPEGQGNTEAFF.

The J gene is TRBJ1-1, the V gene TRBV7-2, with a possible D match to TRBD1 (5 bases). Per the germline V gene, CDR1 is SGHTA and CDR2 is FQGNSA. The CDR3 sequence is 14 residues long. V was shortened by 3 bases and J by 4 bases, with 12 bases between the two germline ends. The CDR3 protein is CASSFTGGLTEAFF. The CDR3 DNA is TGTGCCAGCAGCTTCACGGGGGGACTCACTGAAGCTTTCTTT.

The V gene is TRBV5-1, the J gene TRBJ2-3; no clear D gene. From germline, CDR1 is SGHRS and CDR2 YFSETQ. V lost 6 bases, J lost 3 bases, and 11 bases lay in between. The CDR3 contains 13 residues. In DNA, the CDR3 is TGCGCCAGCAAGCAGGTCGATACAGATACGCAGTATTTT. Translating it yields CASKQVDTDTQYF.

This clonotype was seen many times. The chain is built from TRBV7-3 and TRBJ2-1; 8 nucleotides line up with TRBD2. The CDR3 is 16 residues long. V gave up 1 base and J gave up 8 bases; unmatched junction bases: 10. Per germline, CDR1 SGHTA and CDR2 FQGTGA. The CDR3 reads CASSLIGTRDLYEQFF. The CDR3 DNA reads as TGTGCCAGCAGCTTAATTGGGACTAGGGATCTTTATGAGCAGTTCTTC.

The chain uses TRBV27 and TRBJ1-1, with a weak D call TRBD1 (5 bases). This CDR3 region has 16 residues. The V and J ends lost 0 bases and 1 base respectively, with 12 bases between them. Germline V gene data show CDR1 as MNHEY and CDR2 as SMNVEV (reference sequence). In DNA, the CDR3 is TGTGCCAGCAGTTTATCGCGGACGGGACCGAACACTGAAGCTTTCTTT. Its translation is CASSLSRTGPNTEAFF.

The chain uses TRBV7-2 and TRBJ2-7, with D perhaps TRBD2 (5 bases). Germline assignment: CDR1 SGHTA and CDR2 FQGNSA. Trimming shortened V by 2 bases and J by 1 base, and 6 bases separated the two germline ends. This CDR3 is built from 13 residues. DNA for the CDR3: TGTGCCAGCAGCTTAAGCGGTTCCTACGAGCAGTACGTC. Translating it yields CASSLSGSYEQYV.